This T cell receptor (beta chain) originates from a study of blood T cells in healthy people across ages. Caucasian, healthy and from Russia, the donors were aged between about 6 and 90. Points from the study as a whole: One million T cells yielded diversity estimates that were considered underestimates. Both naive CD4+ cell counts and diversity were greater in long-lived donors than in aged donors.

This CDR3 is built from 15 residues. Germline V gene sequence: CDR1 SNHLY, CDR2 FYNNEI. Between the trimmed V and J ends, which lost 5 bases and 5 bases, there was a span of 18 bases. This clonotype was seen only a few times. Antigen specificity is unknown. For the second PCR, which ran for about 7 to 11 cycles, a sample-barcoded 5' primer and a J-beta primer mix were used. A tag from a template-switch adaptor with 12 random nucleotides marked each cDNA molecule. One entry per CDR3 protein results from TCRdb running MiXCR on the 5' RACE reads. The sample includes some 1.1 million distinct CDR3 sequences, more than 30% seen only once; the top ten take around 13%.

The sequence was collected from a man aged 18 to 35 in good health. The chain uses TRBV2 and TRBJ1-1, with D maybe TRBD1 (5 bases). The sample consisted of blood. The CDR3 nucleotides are TGTGCCAGCAGTAGAACCGGACAATTCGGGACTGAAGCTTTCTTT. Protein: CASSRTGQFGTEAFF.